Sequencing of this T cell receptor beta chain was carried out in a study of cytomegalovirus exposure and HLA in healthy donors. The PCR ran on 60 Vbeta and 13 Jbeta primers. Measured with immunoSEQ multiplex PCR; TCRdb has only the in-frame clones, and not every one. This sample has 55,000 to 80,000 clones, with over 70% found just once. V was pared by 0 bases and J by 10 bases, with 17 bases between. Germline V gene sequence: CDR1 SGDLS, CDR2 YYNGEE. This CDR3 contains 15 residues. Study-wide results and limits: Among donors in an Asian-associated ancestry cluster, a later analysis reportedly found fewer N-insertions than the roughly 700-donor mean.

A word on this clone: Its antigen is currently unknown.

The V call is TRBV9, the J call TRBJ2-1; the D gene is possibly TRBD1 (5 bases). This sequence originates from a man aged 65-85 years in good health and CMV-seronegative. The specimen was PBMCs. The CDR3 sequence: CASSVGNTRTCEQFF. The CDR3 nucleotides are TGTGCCAGCAGCGTAGGCAATACCAGGACATGCGAGCAGTTCTTC.